Following are 11 T cell receptor beta chains from one sample sequenced in a study of sequential checkpoint blockade in melanoma. Sequencing used immunoSEQ multiplex PCR; TCRdb keeps in-frame clones, though not all of them. The sample lists fewer than 15,000 clones, roughly four fifths occurring once. Treatment here: randomized to nivolumab then ipilimumab (arm A) or the reverse (arm B). The sequences come from CD8+ T cells sorted from blood (inferred from file names), collected from a patient given nivolumab and ipilimumab in sequence. These receptors came from a human donor with melanoma.

The chain is built from TRBV7-2 and TRBJ2-5, with TRBD1 identical over 10 bases. The CDR3 is made up of 15 amino acids. CDR1 and CDR2 from the germline V gene are SGHTA and FQGNSA. V lost 4 bases, J lost 5 bases, and 7 bases stayed unmatched. This CDR3 reads CASSYGTGVMETQYF. For the CDR3, the DNA is TGTGCCAGCAGCTACGGGACAGGGGTTATGGAGACCCAGTACTTC.

The chain has TRBV5-1 and TRBJ1-4, with 9 positions matching TRBD1. This CDR3 region has 18 residues. The V segment lost 4 bases and the J segment 3 bases; nucleotides outside the gene matches: 13. Per germline, CDR1 SGHRS and CDR2 YFSETQ. CDR3 nucleotide sequence: TGCGCCAGCAGCGTCGACAGGGGGTGGGGCCCGGCTAATGAAAAACTGTTTTTT. Its protein is CASSVDRGWGPANEKLFF.

V is TRBV7-9 and J is TRBJ1-3; 7 bases line up with TRBD1. CDR3 length: 14 residues. After removal of 5 bases from V and 3 bases from J, the junction contained 4 bases not matched to a gene. The germline V gene has CDR1 SEHNR and CDR2 FQNEAQ (reference sequence). The chain's CDR3 is CASSGNRGGNTIYF. The CDR3 region has the DNA TGTGCCAGCAGCGGGAACAGGGGTGGAAACACCATATATTTT.

V is TRBV19 and J is TRBJ2-1; TRBD1 matches at 10 bases. The J segment lost 2 bases and the V segment lost 9 bases, leaving 7 bases of the junction unmatched. From germline, CDR1 is LNHDA and CDR2 SQIVND (reference sequence). The CDR3 consists of 15 residues. The DNA for the CDR3 is TGTGCCAGCACGGGACAGGGGTCCCCCTACAATGAGCAGTTCTTC. It encodes CASTGQGSPYNEQFF.

This chain joins TRBV18 and TRBJ1-5; 10 bases are a match to TRBD1. This CDR3 region has 18 residues. CDR1 KGHSH and CDR2 LQKENI come from the germline V gene. The V gene end was trimmed by 5 bases and the J gene end by 4 bases; junction bases not matched to a gene: 14. CDR3 region: CASSAVPGQGIPNQPQHF. CDR3 in DNA: TGTGCCAGCTCAGCGGTCCCGGGACAGGGGATACCTAATCAGCCCCAGCATTTT.

The rearrangement uses TRBV9 and TRBJ1-2; 7 bases agree with TRBD1. The V gene's germline CDR1 is SGDLS and CDR2 YYNGEE. This CDR3 has 15 amino acids. Trimming took 3 bases from V and 7 from J; bases not matched to a gene: 12. CDR3 sequence: CASSASGTVTIGYTF. CDR3 sequence (DNA): TGTGCCAGCAGCGCTTCCGGGACAGTGACTATTGGCTACACCTTC.

Only one count was recorded for this clone. This rearrangement joins TRBV9 to TRBJ2-3, with a weak D call TRBD1 (6 bases). Trimming left V 0 bases short and J 6 bases short, with 17 bases between. The CDR3 is 16 residues long. Germline values: CDR1 SGDLS, CDR2 YYNGEE. CDR3 in amino acids: CASSVAPGDSTDTQYF. CDR3 coding DNA: TGTGCCAGCAGCGTAGCCCCAGGGGATTCGACTGATACGCAGTATTTT.

This chain uses TRBV5-1 with TRBJ2-1, with 8 bases matching TRBD2. This CDR3 is 15 amino acids long. Germline assignment: CDR1 SGHRS and CDR2 YFSETQ. The V segment lost 3 bases and the J segment 2 bases; nucleotides outside the gene matches: 4. This CDR3 is CASSSSGGTYNEQFF. The DNA of the CDR3 is TGCGCCAGCAGCTCGAGCGGGGGAACCTACAATGAGCAGTTCTTC. Filled out from reference TRBV5-1 and TRBJ2-1, the complete variable domain reads KAGVTQTPRYLIKTRGQQVTLSCSPISGHRSVSWYQQTPGQGLQFLFEYFSETQRNKGNFPGRFSGRQFSNSRSEMNVSTLELGDSALYLCASSSSGGTYNEQFFGPGTRLTVL.

The chain links TRBV28 to TRBJ1-5, with TRBD1 as a possible D gene (5 bases). This CDR3 contains 13 residues. The V end lost 3 bases, the J end lost 6 bases, and 9 bases lay between the germline ends. Germline V CDR1 and CDR2: MDHEN, SYDVKM. The CDR3 DNA sequence: TGTGCCAGCAGTTTTTGGGGGGGTCAGCCCCAGCATTTT. Amino acids: CASSFWGGQPQHF.

The chain combines TRBV27 with TRBJ2-7; 11 bases line up with TRBD1. Trimming took 5 bases from V and 3 from J; bases not matched to a gene: 3. CDR3 length equals 14 residues. CDR1 is MNHEY, CDR2 SMNVEV, per germline (reference sequence). The CDR3 nucleotides read TGTGCCAGCAGTCCCGGGACAGGGGGCTACGAGCAGTACTTC. It yields the protein CASSPGTGGYEQYF.

The chain carries TRBV19 and TRBJ2-6; a possible D gene is TRBD1 (5 bases). The CDR3 is 21 amino acids. V was shortened by 3 bases and J by 0 bases, with 24 bases between the two germline ends. Germline CDR1 LNHDA, CDR2 SQIVND (reference sequence). The DNA of the CDR3 is TGTGCCAGTAGTATCGGAGCCCCCAGGGCAGGGCACCTCTCTGGGGCCAACGTCCTGACTTTC. Translation gives CASSIGAPRAGHLSGANVLTF.